The 23 T cell receptor beta chains below were found in one sample sequenced in a study of shared clonotypes between healthy human individuals. The method was immunoSEQ multiplex PCR; TCRdb's version includes in-frame clones alone and lacks a portion of them. The data show over 2,000,000 clones, just over 90% seen once. The naive CD8 population came from CD45RO-negative cells selected for CCR7, without terminally differentiated effector memory CD45RA+ cells. Input material: naive CD8+ T cells from PBMCs. These receptors were taken from a man aged 18 to 29 in good health. Some clones in this sample may be carry-over from other donors' samples.

This clone was observed a single time. The genes are TRBV19 and TRBJ2-2, with 8 bases that match TRBD1. This CDR3 is built from 15 residues. With 3 bases clipped from V and 5 bases from J, the junction kept 5 bases outside the gene matches. The germline CDR1 and CDR2 sequences are LNHDA and SQIVND (reference sequence). CDR3 in DNA: TGTGCCAGTAGTATCGCAGGGGGCCGAACCGGGGAGCTGTTTTTT. Encoded protein: CASSIAGGRTGELFF.

The rearrangement links TRBV4-1 to TRBJ2-5; 7 bases match TRBD2. The germline V gene has CDR1 MGHRA and CDR2 YSYEKL. V dropped 0 bases and J dropped 1; count of bases not matched to a gene: 11. This CDR3 has 18 residues. DNA for the CDR3: TGCGCCAGCAGCCAAGAGAGGCCGGGGGGAAACCCCCAAGAGACCCAGTACTTC. Amino acid sequence: CASSQERPGGNPQETQYF.

About this clone itself: In the same sample, other DNA sequences code for this CDR3. This chain joins TRBV7-6 and TRBJ2-7, with 8 bases aligning to TRBD1. The CDR3 is 14 residues long. V lost 5 bases and J lost 1; bases outside the gene matches: 4. Germline V gene data show CDR1 as SGHVS and CDR2 as FNYEAQ. CDR3 sequence: CASSPRQGSYEQYF. DNA of the CDR3: TGTGCCAGCAGCCCACGACAGGGGTCCTACGAGCAGTACTTC.

This clone was seen only a few times. The rearrangement uses TRBV30 and TRBJ1-5; tentatively, D is TRBD1 (5 bases). This CDR3 has 14 amino acids. CDR1 and CDR2 (germline): GTSNPN, SVGIG (reference sequence). Trimming removed 2 bases at V and 3 bases at J, with 11 bases between. CDR3 DNA sequence: TGTGCCTGGAGTTTGAGGGGAATCAATCAGCCCCAGCATTTT. Its translation is CAWSLRGINQPQHF. The whole variable domain, filled in from reference TRBV30 and TRBJ1-5, reads SQTIHQWPATLVQPVGSPLSLECTVEGTSNPNLYWYRQAAGRGLQLLFYSVGIGQISSEVPQNLSASRPQDRQFILSSKKLLLSDSGFYLCAWSLRGINQPQHFGDGTRLSIL.

The V gene is TRBV13, the J gene TRBJ2-2, with 7 positions matching TRBD1. Germline trimming cut 0 bases from V and 6 bases from J; bases unmatched to any gene: 7. CDR1 PRHDT and CDR2 FYEKMQ come from the germline V gene (reference sequence). This CDR3 is 16 amino acids long. The CDR3 region has the DNA TGTGCCAGCAGCTTAGGCCCGGGACAGATGGCCGGGGAGCTGTTTTTT. Its translation: CASSLGPGQMAGELFF.

The V and J genes are TRBV4-2 and TRBJ2-7; D is ambiguous. The CDR3 extends over 13 amino acids. V gave up 1 base and J gave up 4 bases, with 8 bases separating them. CDR1 is LGHNA, CDR2 YNFKEQ, per germline. CDR3 bases: TGTGCCAGCAGCCAAGTGGACGATTACGAGCAGTACTTC. The encoded protein is CASSQVDDYEQYF.

The V call is TRBV7-3, the J call TRBJ2-3; the D gene could be TRBD1 or TRBD2 (7 bases each). Trimming took off 0 bases at V and 5 bases at J, with 15 bases between the two ends. CDR1 and CDR2 from the germline V gene are SGHTA and FQGTGA. CDR3 size: 16 residues. CDR3 coding DNA: TGTGCCAGCAGCTTAACCTGGGAGGGGGCACGAGATACGCAGTATTTT. Protein product: CASSLTWEGARDTQYF. The whole variable domain, filled in from reference TRBV7-3 and TRBJ2-3, reads GAGVSQTPSNKVTEKGKYVELRCDPISGHTALYWYRQSLGQGPEFLIYFQGTGAADDSGLPNDRFFAVRPEGSVSTLKIQRTERGDSAVYLCASSLTWEGARDTQYFGPGTRLTVL.

The rearrangement uses TRBV15 and TRBJ1-2; 7 nucleotides match TRBD1. The junction had 1 base not matched to a gene; V was cut back by 0 bases and J by 3 bases. There are 14 residues in the CDR3. Germline V gene lookup returns CDR1 LNHNV and CDR2 YYDKDF (reference sequence). The CDR3 region is CATSRDGTDYGYTF. The CDR3 DNA follows: TGTGCCACCAGCAGAGACGGGACAGACTATGGCTACACCTTC.

This sequence joins TRBV7-7 and TRBJ2-7, with D perhaps TRBD2 (5 bases). The CDR3 consists of 15 residues. With 3 bases removed from V and 5 bases from J, the gap between germline ends came to 17 bases. Per the germline V gene, CDR1 is SSHAT and CDR2 is FNYEAQ (reference sequence). The CDR3 here is CASSFSLASGDEQYF. DNA of the CDR3: TGTGCCAGCAGCTTCTCATTGGCCAGCGGCGACGAGCAGTACTTC.

This chain uses TRBV10-3 with TRBJ2-6, with D possibly being TRBD2 (6 bases). Trimming shortened V by 3 bases and J by 0 bases, and 27 bases separated the two germline ends. This CDR3 comprises 22 residues. The V gene's germline CDR1 is ENHRY and CDR2 SYGVKD. CDR3 sequence: CAISDPNLGADTSLSGANVLTF. CDR3 bases: TGTGCCATCAGTGACCCTAACCTCGGGGCAGATACTAGCCTCTCTGGGGCCAACGTCCTGACTTTC.

The gene calls are TRBV6-6 and TRBJ1-2; the D is unclear. Deletions cut 2 bases from V and 2 bases from J, with 12 bases between. This CDR3 region has 15 residues. CDR1 MNHNY and CDR2 SVGAGI come from the germline V gene (reference sequence). The CDR3 loop reads CASSYPRLGNYGYTF. Written as DNA, the CDR3 is TGTGCCAGCAGTTACCCCCGCCTAGGGAACTATGGCTACACCTTC.

The chain combines TRBV7-9 with TRBJ2-1; D not certain. The CDR3 covers 14 residues. V dropped 1 base and J dropped 7 bases, with 11 bases sitting between them. CDR1 SEHNR and CDR2 FQNEAQ come from the germline V gene (reference sequence). CDR3 region: CASSLGQLTNEQFF. In nucleotides, the CDR3 is TGTGCCAGCAGCTTAGGTCAGTTGACGAATGAGCAGTTCTTC.

CDR3 DNA: TGCGCCAGCAGCCCCTACGGGACAGGGGACACCGGGGAGCTGTTTTTT. Translation: CASSPYGTGDTGELFF. The J gene is TRBJ2-2, the V gene TRBV4-3; 10 nucleotides match TRBD1. The CDR3 has 16 amino acids. Germline trimming cut 4 bases from V and 3 bases from J; bases unmatched to any gene: 5. The germline V gene has CDR1 LGHNA and CDR2 YSLEER.

This chain uses TRBV7-9 with TRBJ1-5, with D maybe TRBD1 (5 bases). The V and J ends lost 5 bases and 3 bases respectively, with 14 bases between them. The CDR3 extends over 15 amino acids. Germline values: CDR1 SEHNR, CDR2 FQNEAQ (reference sequence). The CDR3 protein is CASSGDSHFNQPQHF. CDR3 DNA: TGTGCCAGCAGCGGCGACAGCCATTTCAATCAGCCCCAGCATTTT.

The rearrangement uses TRBV28 and TRBJ2-7, with TRBD1 identical over 8 bases. Germline trimming cut 5 bases from V and 2 bases from J; bases unmatched to any gene: 11. The germline gives CDR1 MDHEN, CDR2 SYDVKM. This CDR3 contains 16 residues. The chain's CDR3 is CASSAPPGQETYEQYF. The CDR3 nucleotides are TGTGCCAGCAGTGCGCCGCCGGGACAGGAGACCTACGAGCAGTACTTC. Variable domain in full (rest from reference TRBV28 and TRBJ2-7): DVKVTQSSRYLVKRTGEKVFLECVQDMDHENMFWYRQDPGLGLRLIYFSYDVKMKEKGDIPEGYSVSREKKERFSLILESASTNQTSMYLCASSAPPGQETYEQYFGPGTRLTVT.

The V and J genes are TRBV21-1 and TRBJ1-4. TRBV21-1 is marked as a pseudogene. This CDR3 has 13 residues. The DNA of the CDR3 is TGTGCCAGCAGCCTTCCGCCAGCTGAAAAACTGTTTTTT. This sequence encodes CASSLPPAEKLFF.

The gene calls are TRBV28 and TRBJ1-1; D not resolved. V was cut by 2 bases and J by 3 bases, with 7 bases left in between. From germline, CDR1 is MDHEN and CDR2 SYDVKM. The CDR3 is 13 residues long. The CDR3 DNA follows: TGTGCCAGCAGTTTAACACAGTACACTGAAGCTTTCTTT. It encodes CASSLTQYTEAFF.

DNA of the CDR3: TGTGCCAGTAGTTCCTCCCGGGCGTACTCCTACGAGCAGTACTTC. Translation: CASSSSRAYSYEQYF. The gene calls are TRBV19 and TRBJ2-7; D ambiguous. CDR1 and CDR2 (germline): LNHDA, SQIVND (reference sequence). Trimming shortened V by 5 bases and J by 0 bases, and 14 bases separated the two germline ends. The CDR3 covers 15 residues.

This chain links TRBV11-2 with TRBJ1-1; possible D gene TRBD1, 6 bases. V was clipped by 3 bases and J by 4 bases, with 18 bases between them. CDR1 SGHAT and CDR2 FQNNGV come from the germline V gene. This CDR3 is 16 amino acids long. The CDR3 protein is CASSLPGGGRRTEAFF. The CDR3 DNA follows: TGTGCCAGCAGCTTGCCCGGCGGGGGGCGGCGCACTGAAGCTTTCTTT. The whole variable domain, filled in from reference TRBV11-2 and TRBJ1-1, reads EAGVAQSPRYKIIEKRQSVAFWCNPISGHATLYWYQQILGQGPKLLIQFQNNGVVDDSQLPKDRFSAERLKGVDSTLKIQPAKLEDSAVYLCASSLPGGGRRTEAFFGQGTRLTVV.

V gene TRBV28 combines with J gene TRBJ1-1; D is unresolved. Germline CDR1 and CDR2: MDHEN and SYDVKM. Trimming stripped 6 bases from V and 7 bases from J, with 15 bases between. CDR3 length equals 13 residues. The CDR3 sequence: CASSIDPGLEAFF. The CDR3 nucleotides read TGTGCCAGCAGCATCGACCCTGGACTTGAAGCTTTCTTT.

V is TRBV7-9 and J is TRBJ2-3; TRBD2 matches at 7 bases. This CDR3 contains 16 residues. Trimming at V came to 5 bases and at J to 0 bases, leaving 8 bases not matched to a gene. CDR1 and CDR2 (germline): SEHNR, FQNEAQ (reference sequence). Here the CDR3 DNA reads TGTGCCAGCAGCCCCGAGGGCGGGAGAAGCACAGATACGCAGTATTTT. As protein: CASSPEGGRSTDTQYF.

The rearrangement uses TRBV6-1 and TRBJ1-4; 10 bases match TRBD1. Germline assignment: CDR1 MNHNS and CDR2 SASEGT. The junction had 7 bases not matched to a gene; V was cut back by 6 bases and J by 6 bases. The CDR3 runs 15 residues. In nucleotides, the CDR3 is TGTGCCAGCAGCGACTACGGGACAGGGGATGAAAAACTGTTTTTT. Its protein is CASSDYGTGDEKLFF.

The chain employs TRBV21-1 and TRBJ2-7; the table calls TRBD1, which could not be checked here. TRBV21-1 is marked as a pseudogene. The CDR3 extends over 16 amino acids. This chain's CDR3 is CASSKLQGGSSYEQYF. CDR3 sequence (DNA): TGTGCCAGCAGCAAATTACAAGGGGGTAGCTCCTACGAGCAGTACTTC.